This T cell receptor beta chain stems from a study of sequential checkpoint blockade in melanoma. Here immunoSEQ multiplex PCR was the method, and the copy in TCRdb shows in-frame clones only, minus some. The sample has fewer than 20,000 clones, 55% to 75% seen once. V gave up 1 base and J gave up 8 bases, with 12 bases separating them. The CDR3 extends over 14 amino acids. CDR1 is MNHNS, CDR2 SASEGT, per germline. Treatment meaning: randomized to nivolumab then ipilimumab (arm A) or the reverse (arm B). The V and J genes are TRBV6-1 and TRBJ2-1, with D unclear. The source material was CD8+ T cells sorted from blood (inferred from file names), sampled from a patient given nivolumab and ipilimumab in sequence. The clonotype originates from a human donor with melanoma. This chain's CDR3 is CASSEVGPSDEQFF. CDR3 DNA sequence: TGTGCCAGCAGTGAAGTGGGCCCTTCAGATGAGCAGTTCTTC.